The T cell receptor beta chain under discussion was sequenced for a study of cytomegalovirus exposure and HLA in healthy donors. From germline, CDR1 is MDHEN and CDR2 SYDVKM. Unmatched junction bases numbered 4, after V lost 2 bases and J lost 5 bases. CDR3 length: 15 residues. The primer mix had 60 Vbeta and 13 Jbeta primers. Method: immunoSEQ multiplex PCR; TCRdb's copy keeps in-frame clones and lacks some. The sample records about 120,000 clones, around 81% being singletons. Input material: PBMCs. This sequence joins TRBV28 and TRBJ2-1; 9 bases map to TRBD1. The source is a woman aged 25 to 45 in good health and CMV-seronegative. The CDR3 coding sequence is TGTGCCAGCAGTTTACAAGGGACAGGGAACAATGAGCAGTTCTTC. Translation gives CASSLQGTGNNEQFF.